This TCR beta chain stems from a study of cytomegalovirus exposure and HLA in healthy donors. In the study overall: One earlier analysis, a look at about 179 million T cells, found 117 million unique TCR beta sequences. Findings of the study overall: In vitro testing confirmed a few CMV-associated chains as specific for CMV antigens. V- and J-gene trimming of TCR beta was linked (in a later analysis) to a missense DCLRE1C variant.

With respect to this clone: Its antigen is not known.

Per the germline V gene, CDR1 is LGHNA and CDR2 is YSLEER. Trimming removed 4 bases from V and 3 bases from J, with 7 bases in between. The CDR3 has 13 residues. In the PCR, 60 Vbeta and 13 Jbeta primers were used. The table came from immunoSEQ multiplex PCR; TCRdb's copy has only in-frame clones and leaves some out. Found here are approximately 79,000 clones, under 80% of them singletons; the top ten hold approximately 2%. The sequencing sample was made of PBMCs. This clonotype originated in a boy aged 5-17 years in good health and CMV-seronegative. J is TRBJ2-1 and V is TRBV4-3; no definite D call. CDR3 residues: CASSLQSYNEQFF. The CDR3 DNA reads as TGCGCCAGCAGCCTACAGAGCTACAATGAGCAGTTCTTC.